This TCR beta chain was sequenced in a study of Graves' ophthalmopathy and Graves' hyperthyroidism. Study-wide points: Also, most clonotypes expanded in the thyroid above 0.001 frequency appeared in blood.

Excluded were patients with other autoimmune diseases, uncontrolled infections, pregnancy or lactation. Diagnoses were established from clinical symptoms, serum thyroxine, TRAb, thyroid ultrasound and orbital computed tomography. In the case of this clonotype: Its antigen remains unknown.

Amplification from RNA transcripts yielded the TCR beta CDR3 regions. After a first-round RT-PCR with HTBI primers, a second-round multiplex PCR was run. TCRdb analysed the multiplex PCR reads with MiXCR anew, one entry per CDR3 protein. The sample has around 400,000 distinct CDR3 sequences, around 17% seen once. The sequence came from a woman under 30 with Graves' ophthalmopathy. Sequencing used peripheral blood.

The CDR3 DNA follows: TGTGCCTGGGGACTAGCGGGAGGGCCAGATACGCAGTATTTT. Its protein product is CAWGLAGGPDTQYF. The gene calls are TRBV30 and TRBJ2-3, with 15 bases that match TRBD2. With V trimmed by 5 bases and J by 4 bases, 1 base remained unmatched. The CDR3 spans 14 residues. Germline V gene data show CDR1 as GTSNPN and CDR2 as SVGIG (reference sequence).